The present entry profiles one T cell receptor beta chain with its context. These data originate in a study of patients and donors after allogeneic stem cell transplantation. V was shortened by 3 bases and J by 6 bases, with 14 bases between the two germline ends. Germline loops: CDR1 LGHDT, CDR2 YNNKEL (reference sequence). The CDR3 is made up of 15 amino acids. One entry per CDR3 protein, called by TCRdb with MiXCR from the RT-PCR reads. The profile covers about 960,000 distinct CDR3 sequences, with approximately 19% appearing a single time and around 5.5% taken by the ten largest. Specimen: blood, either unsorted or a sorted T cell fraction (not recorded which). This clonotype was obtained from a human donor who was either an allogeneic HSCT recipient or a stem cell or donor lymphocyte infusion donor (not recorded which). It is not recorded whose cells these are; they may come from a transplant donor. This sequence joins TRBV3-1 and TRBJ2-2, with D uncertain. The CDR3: CASSQPIMGSGELFF. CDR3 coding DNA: TGTGCCAGCAGCCAGCCTATAATGGGGTCCGGGGAGCTGTTTTTT.